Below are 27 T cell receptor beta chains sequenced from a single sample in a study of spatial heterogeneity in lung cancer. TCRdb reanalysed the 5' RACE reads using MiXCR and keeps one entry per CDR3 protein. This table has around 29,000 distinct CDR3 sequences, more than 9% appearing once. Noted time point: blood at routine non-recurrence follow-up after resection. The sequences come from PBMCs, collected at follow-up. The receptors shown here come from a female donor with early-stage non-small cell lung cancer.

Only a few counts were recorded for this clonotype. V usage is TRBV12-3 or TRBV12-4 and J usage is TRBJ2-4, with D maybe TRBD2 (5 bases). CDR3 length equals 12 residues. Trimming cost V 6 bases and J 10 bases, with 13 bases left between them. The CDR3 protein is CASRSGRYIQYF. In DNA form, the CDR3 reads TGTGCCAGCAGAAGCGGTCGTTATATTCAGTACTTC.

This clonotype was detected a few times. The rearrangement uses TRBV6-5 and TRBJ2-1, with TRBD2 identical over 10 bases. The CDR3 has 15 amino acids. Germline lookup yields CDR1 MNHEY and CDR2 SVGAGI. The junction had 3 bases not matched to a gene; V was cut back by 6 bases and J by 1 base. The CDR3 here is CASSLTSGSYNEQFF. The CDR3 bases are TGTGCCAGCAGCTTGACTAGCGGGTCCTACAATGAGCAGTTCTTC.

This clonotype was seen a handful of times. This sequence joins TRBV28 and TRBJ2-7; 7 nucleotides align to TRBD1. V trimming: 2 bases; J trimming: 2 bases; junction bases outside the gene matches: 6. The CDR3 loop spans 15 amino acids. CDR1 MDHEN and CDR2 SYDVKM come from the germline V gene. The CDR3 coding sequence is TGTGCCAGCAGTTTAGAGGGACAGCTTACCTACGAGCAGTACTTC. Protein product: CASSLEGQLTYEQYF.

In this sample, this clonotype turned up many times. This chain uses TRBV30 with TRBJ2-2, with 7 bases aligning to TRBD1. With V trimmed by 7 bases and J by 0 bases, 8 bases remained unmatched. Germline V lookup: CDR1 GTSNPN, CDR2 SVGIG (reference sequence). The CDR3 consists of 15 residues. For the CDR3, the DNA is TGTGCCTCAAATACCGGGACAGCGAACACCGGGGAGCTGTTTTTT. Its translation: CASNTGTANTGELFF.

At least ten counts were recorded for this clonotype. The CDR3 coding sequence is TGTGCCAGCAGTCCCTTCACAGGGGTTAGCTCCTACGAGCAGTACTTC. This encodes CASSPFTGVSSYEQYF. This rearrangement joins TRBV28 to TRBJ2-7; 7 bases are a match to TRBD1. V lost 5 bases, J lost 0 bases, and 10 bases stayed unmatched. CDR3 size: 16 residues. CDR1 and CDR2 (germline): MDHEN, SYDVKM.

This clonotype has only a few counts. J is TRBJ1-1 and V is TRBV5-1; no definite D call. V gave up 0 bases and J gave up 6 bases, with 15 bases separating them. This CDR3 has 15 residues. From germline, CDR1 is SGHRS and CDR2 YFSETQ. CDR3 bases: TGCGCCAGCAGCTTGGTCGTTTCAGAAAATTCTGAAGCTTTCTTT. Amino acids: CASSLVVSENSEAFF.

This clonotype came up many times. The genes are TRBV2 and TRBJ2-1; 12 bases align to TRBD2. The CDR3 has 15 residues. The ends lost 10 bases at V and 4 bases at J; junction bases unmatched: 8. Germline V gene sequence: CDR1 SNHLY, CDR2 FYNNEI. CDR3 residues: CATQTGTSGYNEQFF. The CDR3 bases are TGTGCCACCCAGACCGGGACTAGCGGGTACAATGAGCAGTTCTTC.

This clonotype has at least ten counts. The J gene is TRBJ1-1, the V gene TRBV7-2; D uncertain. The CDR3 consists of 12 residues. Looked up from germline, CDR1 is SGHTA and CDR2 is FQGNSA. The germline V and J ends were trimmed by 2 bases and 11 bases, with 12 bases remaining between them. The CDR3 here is CASSLMNGWAFF. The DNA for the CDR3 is TGTGCCAGCAGCTTAATGAACGGGTGGGCTTTCTTT.

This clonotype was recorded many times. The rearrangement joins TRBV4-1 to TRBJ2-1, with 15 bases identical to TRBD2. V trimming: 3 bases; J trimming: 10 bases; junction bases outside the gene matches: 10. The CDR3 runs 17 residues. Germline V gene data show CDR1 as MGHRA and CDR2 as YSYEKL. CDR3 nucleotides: TGCGCCAGCAGCCATGCACCTGGACTAGCGGGGGGGCGAGAGCAGTTCTTC. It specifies CASSHAPGLAGGREQFF.

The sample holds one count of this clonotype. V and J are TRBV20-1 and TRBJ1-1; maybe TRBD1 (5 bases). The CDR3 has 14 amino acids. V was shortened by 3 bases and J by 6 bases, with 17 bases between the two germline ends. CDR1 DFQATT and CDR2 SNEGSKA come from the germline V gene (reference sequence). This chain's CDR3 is CSASDDRPNSEAFF. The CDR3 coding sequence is TGCAGTGCTAGTGATGACAGACCAAACTCTGAAGCTTTCTTT.

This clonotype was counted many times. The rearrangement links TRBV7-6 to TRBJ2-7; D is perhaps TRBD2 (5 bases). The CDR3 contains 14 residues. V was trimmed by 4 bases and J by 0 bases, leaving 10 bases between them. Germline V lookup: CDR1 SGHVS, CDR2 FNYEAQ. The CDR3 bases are TGTGCCAGCAGCTACCTGGGAGACTCCTACGAGCAGTACTTC. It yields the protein CASSYLGDSYEQYF. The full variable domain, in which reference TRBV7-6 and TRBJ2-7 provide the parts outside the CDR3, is GAGVSQSPRYKVTKRGQDVALRCDPISGHVSLYWYRQALGQGPEFLTYFNYEAQQDKSGLPNDRFSAERPEGSISTLTIQRTEQRDSAMYRCASSYLGDSYEQYFGPGTRLTVT.

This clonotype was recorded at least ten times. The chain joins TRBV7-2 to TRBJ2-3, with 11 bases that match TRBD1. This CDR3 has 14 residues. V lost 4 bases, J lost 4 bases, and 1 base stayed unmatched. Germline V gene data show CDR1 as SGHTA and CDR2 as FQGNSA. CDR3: CASSSGQGADTQYF. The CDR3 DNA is TGTGCCAGCAGCTCGGGACAGGGGGCAGATACGCAGTATTTT.

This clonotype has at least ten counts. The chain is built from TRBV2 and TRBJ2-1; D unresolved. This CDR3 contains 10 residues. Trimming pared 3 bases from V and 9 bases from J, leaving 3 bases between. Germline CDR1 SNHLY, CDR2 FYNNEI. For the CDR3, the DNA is TGTGCCAGCAGTGACGGTGAGCAGTTCTTC. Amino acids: CASSDGEQFF.

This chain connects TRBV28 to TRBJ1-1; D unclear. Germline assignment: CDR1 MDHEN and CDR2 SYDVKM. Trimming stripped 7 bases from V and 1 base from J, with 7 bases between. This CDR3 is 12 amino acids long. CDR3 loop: CASTLRNTEAFF. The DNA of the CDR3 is TGTGCCAGCACCTTGAGGAACACTGAAGCTTTCTTT.

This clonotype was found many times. The CDR3 protein is CASSLGQIQPQHF. Written as DNA, the CDR3 is TGTGCCAGCAGTTTGGGGCAGATCCAGCCCCAGCATTTT. This sequence joins TRBV28 and TRBJ1-5, with D tentatively TRBD1 (5 bases). The length of the CDR3 is 13 residues. V was pared by 3 bases and J by 7 bases, with 10 bases between. The germline gives CDR1 MDHEN, CDR2 SYDVKM.

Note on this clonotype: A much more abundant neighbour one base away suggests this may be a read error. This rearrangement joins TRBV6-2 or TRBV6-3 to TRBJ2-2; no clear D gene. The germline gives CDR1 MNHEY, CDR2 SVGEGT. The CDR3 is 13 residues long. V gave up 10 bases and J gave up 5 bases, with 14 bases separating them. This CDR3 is CANSRSRTGELFF. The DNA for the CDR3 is TGTGCCAACAGCCGCTCGCGTACCGGGGAGCTGTTTTTT.

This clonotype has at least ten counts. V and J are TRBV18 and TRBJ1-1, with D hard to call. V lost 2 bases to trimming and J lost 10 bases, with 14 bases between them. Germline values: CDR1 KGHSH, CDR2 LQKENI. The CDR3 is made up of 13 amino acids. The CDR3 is CASSPGRADGAFF. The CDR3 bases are TGTGCCAGCTCACCAGGACGGGCCGATGGAGCTTTCTTT.

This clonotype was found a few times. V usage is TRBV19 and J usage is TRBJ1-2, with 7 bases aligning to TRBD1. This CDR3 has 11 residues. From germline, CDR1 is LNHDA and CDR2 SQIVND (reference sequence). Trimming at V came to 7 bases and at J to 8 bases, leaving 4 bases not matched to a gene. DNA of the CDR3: TGTGCCAGTACCTGGACAGGCGGCTACACCTTC. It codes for CASTWTGGYTF.

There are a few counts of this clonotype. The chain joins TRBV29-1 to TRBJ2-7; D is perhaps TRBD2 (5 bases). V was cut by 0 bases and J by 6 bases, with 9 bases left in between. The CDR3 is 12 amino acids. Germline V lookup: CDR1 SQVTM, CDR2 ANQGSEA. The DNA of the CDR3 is TGCAGCGTTGAAGAGAATCGGGGCGAGCAGTACTTC. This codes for CSVEENRGEQYF.

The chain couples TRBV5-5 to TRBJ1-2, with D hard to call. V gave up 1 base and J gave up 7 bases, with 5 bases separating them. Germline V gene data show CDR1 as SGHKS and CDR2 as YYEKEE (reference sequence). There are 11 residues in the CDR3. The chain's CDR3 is CASSLYIGYTF. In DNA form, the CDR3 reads TGTGCCAGCAGCTTGTATATTGGCTACACCTTC.

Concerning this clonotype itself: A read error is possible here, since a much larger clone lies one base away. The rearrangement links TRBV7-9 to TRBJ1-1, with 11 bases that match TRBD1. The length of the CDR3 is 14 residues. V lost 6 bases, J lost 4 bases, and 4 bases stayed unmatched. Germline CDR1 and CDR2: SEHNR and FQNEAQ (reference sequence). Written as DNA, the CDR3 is TGTGCCAGCAGTTCCGGGACAGGGGGCACTGAAGCTTTCTTT. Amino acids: CASSSGTGGTEAFF.

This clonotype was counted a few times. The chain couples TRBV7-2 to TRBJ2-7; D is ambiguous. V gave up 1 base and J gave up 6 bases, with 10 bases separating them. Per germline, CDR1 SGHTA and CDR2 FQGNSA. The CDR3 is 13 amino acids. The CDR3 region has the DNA TGTGCCAGCAGCTTAGTTACGTCGGCCGAGCAGTACTTC. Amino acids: CASSLVTSAEQYF.

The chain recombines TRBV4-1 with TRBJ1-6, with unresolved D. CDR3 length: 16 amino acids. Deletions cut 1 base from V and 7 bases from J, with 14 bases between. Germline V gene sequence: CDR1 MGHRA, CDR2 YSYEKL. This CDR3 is CASSQVSGQLNSPLHF. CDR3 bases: TGCGCCAGCAGCCAAGTCAGTGGTCAGTTAAATTCACCCCTCCACTTT.

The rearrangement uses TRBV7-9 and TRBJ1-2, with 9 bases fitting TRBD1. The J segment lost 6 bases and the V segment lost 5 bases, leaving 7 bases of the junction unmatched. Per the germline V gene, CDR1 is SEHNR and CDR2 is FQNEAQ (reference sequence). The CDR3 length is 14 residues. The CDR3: CASSGGQGKHGYTF. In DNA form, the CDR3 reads TGTGCCAGCAGCGGGGGACAGGGCAAGCATGGCTACACCTTC. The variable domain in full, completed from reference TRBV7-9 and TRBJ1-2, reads DTGVSQNPRHKITKRGQNVTFRCDPISEHNRLYWYRQTLGQGPEFLTYFQNEAQLEKSRLLSDRFSAERPKGSFSTLEIQRTEQGDSAMYLCASSGGQGKHGYTFGSGTRLTVV.

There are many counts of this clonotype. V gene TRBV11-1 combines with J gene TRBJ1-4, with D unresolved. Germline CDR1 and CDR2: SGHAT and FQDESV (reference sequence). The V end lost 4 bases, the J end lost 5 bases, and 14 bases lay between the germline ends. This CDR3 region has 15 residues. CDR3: CASSSDPQLNEKLFF. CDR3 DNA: TGTGCCAGCAGCTCAGACCCCCAGTTGAATGAAAAACTGTTTTTT.

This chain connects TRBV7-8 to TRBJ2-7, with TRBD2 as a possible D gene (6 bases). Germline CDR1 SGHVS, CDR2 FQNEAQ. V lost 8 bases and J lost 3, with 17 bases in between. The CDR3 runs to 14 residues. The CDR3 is CASSSGVRGYEQYF. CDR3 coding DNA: TGTGCCAGCTCCTCGGGGGTTAGGGGCTACGAGCAGTACTTC.

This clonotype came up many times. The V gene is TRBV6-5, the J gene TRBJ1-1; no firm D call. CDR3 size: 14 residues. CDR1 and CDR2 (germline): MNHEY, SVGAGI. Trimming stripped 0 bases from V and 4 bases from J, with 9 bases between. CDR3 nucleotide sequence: TGTGCCAGCAGTTACTCGAAGATTCGCACTGAAGCTTTCTTT. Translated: CASSYSKIRTEAFF.